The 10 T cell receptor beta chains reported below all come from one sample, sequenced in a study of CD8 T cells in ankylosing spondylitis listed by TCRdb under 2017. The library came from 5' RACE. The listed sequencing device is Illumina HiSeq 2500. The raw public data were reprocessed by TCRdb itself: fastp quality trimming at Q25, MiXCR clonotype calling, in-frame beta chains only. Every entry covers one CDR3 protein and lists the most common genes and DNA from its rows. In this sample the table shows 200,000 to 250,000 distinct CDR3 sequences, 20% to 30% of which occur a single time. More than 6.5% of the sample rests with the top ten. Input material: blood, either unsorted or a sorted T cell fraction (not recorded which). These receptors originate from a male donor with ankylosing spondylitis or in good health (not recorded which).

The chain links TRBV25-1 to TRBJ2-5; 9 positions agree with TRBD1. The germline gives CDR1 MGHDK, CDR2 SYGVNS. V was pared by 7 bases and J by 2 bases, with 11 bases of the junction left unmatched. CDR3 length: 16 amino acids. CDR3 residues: CASTPTGQGRQETQYF. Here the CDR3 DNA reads TGTGCCAGCACCCCCACGGGACAGGGACGTCAAGAGACCCAGTACTTC.

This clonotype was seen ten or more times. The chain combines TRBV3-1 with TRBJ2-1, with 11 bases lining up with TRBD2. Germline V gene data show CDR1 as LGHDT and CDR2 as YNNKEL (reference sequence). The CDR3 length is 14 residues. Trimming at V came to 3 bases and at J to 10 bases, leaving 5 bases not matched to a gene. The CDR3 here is CASSHPGLAAEQFF. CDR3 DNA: TGTGCCAGCAGCCACCCGGGACTAGCGGCGGAGCAGTTCTTC.

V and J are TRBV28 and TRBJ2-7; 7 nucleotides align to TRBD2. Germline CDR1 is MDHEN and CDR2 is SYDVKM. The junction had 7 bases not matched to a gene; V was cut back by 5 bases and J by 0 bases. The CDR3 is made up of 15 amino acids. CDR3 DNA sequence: TGTGCCAGCAGTACCAGACTAGCAAGCTCCTACGAGCAGTACTTC. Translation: CASSTRLASSYEQYF. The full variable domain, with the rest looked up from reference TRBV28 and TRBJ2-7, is DVKVTQSSRYLVKRTGEKVFLECVQDMDHENMFWYRQDPGLGLRLIYFSYDVKMKEKGDIPEGYSVSREKKERFSLILESASTNQTSMYLCASSTRLASSYEQYFGPGTRLTVT.

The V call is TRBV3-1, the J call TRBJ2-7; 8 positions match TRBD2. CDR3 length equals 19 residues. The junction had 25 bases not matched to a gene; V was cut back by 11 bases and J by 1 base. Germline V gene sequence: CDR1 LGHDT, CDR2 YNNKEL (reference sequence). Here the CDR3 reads CACSPRGAGMGRESYEQYF. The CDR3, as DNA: TGTGCCTGCTCCCCGCGGGGGGCGGGCATGGGTCGAGAGTCCTACGAGCAGTACTTC.

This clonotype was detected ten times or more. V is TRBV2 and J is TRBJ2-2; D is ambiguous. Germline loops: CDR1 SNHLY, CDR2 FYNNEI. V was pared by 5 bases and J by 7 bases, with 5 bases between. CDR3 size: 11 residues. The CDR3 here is CASSYSGELFF. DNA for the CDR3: TGTGCCAGCAGTTACAGCGGGGAGCTGTTTTTT.

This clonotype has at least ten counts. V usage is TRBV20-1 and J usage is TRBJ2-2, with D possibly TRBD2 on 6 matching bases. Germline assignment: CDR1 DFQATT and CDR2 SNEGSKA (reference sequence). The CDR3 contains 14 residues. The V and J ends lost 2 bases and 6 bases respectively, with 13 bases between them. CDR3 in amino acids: CSARRGGMSGELFF. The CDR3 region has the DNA TGCAGTGCTAGACGAGGCGGGATGTCCGGGGAGCTGTTTTTT.

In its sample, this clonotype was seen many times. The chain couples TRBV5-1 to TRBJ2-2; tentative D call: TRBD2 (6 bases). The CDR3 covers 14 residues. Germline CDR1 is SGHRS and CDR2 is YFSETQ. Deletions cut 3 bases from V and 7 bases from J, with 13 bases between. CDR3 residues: CASSSGGTGGELFF. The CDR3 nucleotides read TGCGCCAGCAGCTCCGGCGGGACGGGCGGGGAGCTGTTTTTT.

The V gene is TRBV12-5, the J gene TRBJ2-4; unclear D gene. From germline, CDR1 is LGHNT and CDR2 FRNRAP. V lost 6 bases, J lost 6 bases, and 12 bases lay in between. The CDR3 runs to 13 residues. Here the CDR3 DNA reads TGTGCTAGTGGACTCACCCCGGGAAACATTCAGTACTTC. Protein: CASGLTPGNIQYF.

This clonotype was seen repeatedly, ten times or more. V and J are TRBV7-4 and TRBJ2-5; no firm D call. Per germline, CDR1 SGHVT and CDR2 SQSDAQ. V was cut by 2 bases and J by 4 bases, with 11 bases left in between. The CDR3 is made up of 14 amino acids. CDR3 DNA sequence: TGTGCCAGCAGCTTACCGGAATGCGGAGAGACCCAGTACTTC. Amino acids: CASSLPECGETQYF.

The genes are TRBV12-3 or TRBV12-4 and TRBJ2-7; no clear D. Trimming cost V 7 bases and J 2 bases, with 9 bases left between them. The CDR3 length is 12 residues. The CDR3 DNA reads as TGTGCCAGCACACAAAAGACCTACGAGCAGTACTTC. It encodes CASTQKTYEQYF.